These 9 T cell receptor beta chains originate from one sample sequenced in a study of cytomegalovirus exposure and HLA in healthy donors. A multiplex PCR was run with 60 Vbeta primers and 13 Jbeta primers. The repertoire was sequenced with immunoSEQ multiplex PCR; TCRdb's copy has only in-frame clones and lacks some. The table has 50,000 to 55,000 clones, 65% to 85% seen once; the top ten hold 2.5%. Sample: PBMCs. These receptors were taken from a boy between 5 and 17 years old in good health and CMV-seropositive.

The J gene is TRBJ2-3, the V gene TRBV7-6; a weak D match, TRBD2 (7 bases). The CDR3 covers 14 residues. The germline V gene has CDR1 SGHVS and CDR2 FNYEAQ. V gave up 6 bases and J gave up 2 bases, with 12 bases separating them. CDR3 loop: CASRWGGATDTQYF. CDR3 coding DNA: TGTGCCAGCAGGTGGGGGGGGGCCACAGATACGCAGTATTTT.

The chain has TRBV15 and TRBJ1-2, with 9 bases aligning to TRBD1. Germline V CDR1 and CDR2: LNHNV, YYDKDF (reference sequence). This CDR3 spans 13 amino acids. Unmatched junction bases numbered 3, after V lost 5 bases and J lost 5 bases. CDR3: CATSDGTGYGYTF. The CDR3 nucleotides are TGTGCCACCAGCGATGGGACAGGGTATGGCTACACCTTC.

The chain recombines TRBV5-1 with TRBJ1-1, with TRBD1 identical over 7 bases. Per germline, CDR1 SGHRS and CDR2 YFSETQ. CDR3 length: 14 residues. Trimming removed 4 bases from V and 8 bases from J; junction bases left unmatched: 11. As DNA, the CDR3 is TGCGCCAGCAGCGCTGGGGACAGCTCAGAAGAAGCTTTCTTT. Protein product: CASSAGDSSEEAFF.

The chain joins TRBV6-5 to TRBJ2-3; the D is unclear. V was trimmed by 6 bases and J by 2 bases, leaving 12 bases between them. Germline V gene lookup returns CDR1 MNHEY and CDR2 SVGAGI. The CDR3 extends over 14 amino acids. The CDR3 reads CASSLSSYTDTQYF. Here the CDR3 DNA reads TGTGCCAGCAGCTTGAGTTCTTACACAGATACGCAGTATTTT.

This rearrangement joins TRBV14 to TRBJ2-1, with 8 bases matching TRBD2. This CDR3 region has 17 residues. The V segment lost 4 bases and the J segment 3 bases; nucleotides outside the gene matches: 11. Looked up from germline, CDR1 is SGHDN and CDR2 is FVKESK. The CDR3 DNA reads TGTGCCAGCAGCCCCTGGGCCCGGGGGGGCCTCTACAATGAGCAGTTCTTC. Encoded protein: CASSPWARGGLYNEQFF. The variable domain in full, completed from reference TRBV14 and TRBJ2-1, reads EAGVTQFPSHSVIEKGQTVTLRCDPISGHDNLYWYRRVMGKEIKFLLHFVKESKQDESGMPNNRFLAERTGGTYSTLKVQPAELEDSGVYFCASSPWARGGLYNEQFFGPGTRLTVL.

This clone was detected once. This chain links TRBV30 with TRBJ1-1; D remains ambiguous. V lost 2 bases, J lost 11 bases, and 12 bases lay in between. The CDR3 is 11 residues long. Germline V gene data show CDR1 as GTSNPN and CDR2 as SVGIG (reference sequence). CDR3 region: CAWSNPSRAFF. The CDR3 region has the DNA TGTGCCTGGAGTAACCCCTCTAGGGCTTTCTTT.

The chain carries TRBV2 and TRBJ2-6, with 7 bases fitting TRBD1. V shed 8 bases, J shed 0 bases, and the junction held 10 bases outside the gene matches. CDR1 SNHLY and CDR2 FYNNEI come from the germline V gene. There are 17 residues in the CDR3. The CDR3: CASLDRQGISGANVLTF. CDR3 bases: TGTGCCAGCCTCGACAGACAGGGAATCTCTGGGGCCAACGTCCTGACTTTC.

The CDR3 is CATSRDNRANQPQHF. CDR3 coding DNA: TGTGCCACCAGCAGAGATAACAGGGCCAATCAGCCCCAGCATTTT. J is TRBJ1-5 and V is TRBV15; D is possibly TRBD1 (6 bases). The ends were cut back, 0 bases at V and 3 bases at J, with 9 bases in the middle. Germline CDR1 reads LNHNV; CDR2 reads YYDKDF (reference sequence). The CDR3 runs 15 residues.

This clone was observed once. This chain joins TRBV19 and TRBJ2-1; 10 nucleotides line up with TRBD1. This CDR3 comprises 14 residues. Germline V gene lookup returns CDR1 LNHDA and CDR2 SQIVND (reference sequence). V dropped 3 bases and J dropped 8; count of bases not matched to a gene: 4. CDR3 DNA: TGTGCCAGTAGTATGGGGACAGGGGTGTATGAGCAGTTCTTC. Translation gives CASSMGTGVYEQFF.